Presented here are 12 T cell receptor beta chains from one specimen sequenced in a study of graft-versus-host responses after intestinal transplantation. Only in-frame clones appear in the TCRdb table, and some are missing; sequencing was by immunoSEQ multiplex PCR. The table has around 10,000 clones, around 93% seen once. This sample comprised PBMCs, obtained around 74 days after transplant. These receptors were obtained from a human patient who received an intestinal transplant, so some T cells may come from the graft donor.

The V call is TRBV19, the J call TRBJ2-7; 7 nucleotides match TRBD2. Per the germline V gene, CDR1 is LNHDA and CDR2 is SQIVND (reference sequence). The CDR3 spans 17 residues. The ends lost 2 bases at V and 0 bases at J; junction bases unmatched: 10. CDR3 bases: TGTGCCAGTAGTATATCCGCGTCCGGGAGGTTCTCCTACGAGCAGTACTTC. It codes for CASSISASGRFSYEQYF.

The chain couples TRBV4-2 to TRBJ1-1; no definite D call. CDR1 and CDR2 (germline): LGHNA, YNFKEQ. V lost 4 bases and J 5 bases, leaving 8 bases between the germline ends. This CDR3 is built from 12 residues. The CDR3: CASSPSGTEAFF. The CDR3 DNA is TGTGCCAGCAGCCCGTCCGGGACTGAAGCTTTCTTT.

This chain links TRBV19 with TRBJ2-1; D gene ambiguous. Trimming took off 4 bases at V and 0 bases at J, with 10 bases between the two ends. This CDR3 is 15 amino acids long. CDR1 and CDR2 (germline): LNHDA, SQIVND (reference sequence). The CDR3 coding sequence is TGTGCCAGTAGTAAGTCTTCAAGCTCCTACAATGAGCAGTTCTTC. Its translation: CASSKSSSSYNEQFF.

The chain links TRBV30 to TRBJ1-2; 8 nucleotides match TRBD1. The junction had 9 bases not matched to a gene; V was cut back by 4 bases and J by 8 bases. The germline gives CDR1 GTSNPN, CDR2 SVGIG (reference sequence). CDR3 size: 13 residues. The CDR3 reads CAWTAGGAGGYTF. In nucleotides, the CDR3 is TGTGCCTGGACCGCAGGGGGCGCGGGGGGCTACACCTTC.

The chain employs TRBV28 and TRBJ2-1; 7 bases align to TRBD2. This CDR3 is 15 amino acids long. Germline V gene lookup returns CDR1 MDHEN and CDR2 SYDVKM. Unmatched junction bases numbered 7, after V lost 3 bases and J lost 5 bases. The CDR3 nucleotides read TGTGCCAGCAGTTTTCCTAGCGGAGCAGACAATGAGCAGTTCTTC. Its translation: CASSFPSGADNEQFF. Full variable domain (outside the CDR3, taken from reference TRBV28 and TRBJ2-1): DVKVTQSSRYLVKRTGEKVFLECVQDMDHENMFWYRQDPGLGLRLIYFSYDVKMKEKGDIPEGYSVSREKKERFSLILESASTNQTSMYLCASSFPSGADNEQFFGPGTRLTVL.

This rearrangement joins TRBV4-1 to TRBJ2-5; perhaps TRBD1 as D (6 bases). Germline V CDR1 and CDR2: MGHRA, YSYEKL. The CDR3 has 14 amino acids. V was trimmed by 4 bases and J by 4 bases, leaving 13 bases between them. Written as DNA, the CDR3 is TGCGCCAGCAGCCCCCGGGCGACAGGAGAGACCCAGTACTTC. It specifies CASSPRATGETQYF.

The rearrangement joins TRBV9 to TRBJ1-4; the match to TRBD1 covers 8 bases. CDR1 is SGDLS and CDR2 is YYNGEE in the germline V gene. Trimming took 4 bases from V and 8 from J; bases not matched to a gene: 4. The CDR3 has 13 residues. In nucleotides, the CDR3 is TGTGCCAGCAGCCCAGGGGGCGTCGAAAAACTGTTTTTT. As protein: CASSPGGVEKLFF. The full variable domain, its missing parts supplied by reference TRBV9 and TRBJ1-4, is DSGVTQTPKHLITATGQRVTLRCSPRSGDLSVYWYQQSLDQGLQFLIQYYNGEERAKGNILERFSAQQFPDLHSELNLSSLELGDSALYFCASSPGGVEKLFFGSGTQLSVL.

The chain joins TRBV5-1 to TRBJ2-1; 10 bases map to TRBD2. This CDR3 has 16 residues. J lost 8 bases, V lost 1 base, and 9 bases had no gene match. The V gene's germline CDR1 is SGHRS and CDR2 YFSETQ. The DNA for the CDR3 is TGCGCCAGCAGCTTGAGGCTAGCGGGAGATTTTGATGAGCAGTTCTTC. Its translation is CASSLRLAGDFDEQFF.

This chain joins TRBV27 and TRBJ2-6; D ambiguous. The CDR3 spans 13 residues. Germline CDR1 is MNHEY and CDR2 is SMNVEV (reference sequence). Deletions cut 0 bases from V and 3 bases from J, with 0 bases between. Here the CDR3 reads CASSLSGANVLTF. The CDR3 DNA sequence: TGTGCCAGCAGTTTATCTGGGGCCAACGTCCTGACTTTC.

Worth noting for this clone: The sample holds other DNA sequences that translate to the same CDR3. This chain links TRBV10-3 with TRBJ2-7; D possibly matches TRBD1 or TRBD2 (6 bases each). With 4 bases removed from V and 2 bases from J, the gap between germline ends came to 15 bases. Germline V lookup: CDR1 ENHRY, CDR2 SYGVKD. CDR3 size: 15 residues. The CDR3 reads CAISGSGASPYEQYF. CDR3 in DNA: TGTGCCATCAGTGGGTCGGGGGCCTCCCCCTACGAGCAGTACTTC.

The chain joins TRBV5-6 to TRBJ1-5; 7 positions agree with TRBD1. J was trimmed by 2 bases and V by 3 bases; bases with no gene match: 11. The length of the CDR3 is 17 residues. The V gene's germline CDR1 is SGHDT and CDR2 YYEEEE. CDR3 bases: TGTGCCAGCAGCTCGATACAACAGGGGTTCGGCAATCAGCCCCAGCATTTT. Translated: CASSSIQQGFGNQPQHF.

This clone was seen a single time. The rearrangement joins TRBV4-2 to TRBJ2-7; TRBD2 aligns across 9 bases. This CDR3 comprises 15 residues. The trim removed 5 bases at V and 0 bases at J, leaving 5 bases unmatched. Germline CDR1 and CDR2: LGHNA and YNFKEQ. The CDR3 nucleotides read TGTGCCAGCAGCTTAGCGGGGGAGAGCTCCTACGAGCAGTACTTC. Protein: CASSLAGESSYEQYF.